This T cell receptor beta chain was captured by sequencing in a study of cytomegalovirus exposure and HLA in healthy donors. Notes on the study in general: Confirmation was obtained in vitro that a few CMV-associated chains are specific for CMV antigens. Sequences of the TCR beta chain were said to predict the HLA-A and HLA-B alleles of most subjects accurately. Earlier analysis yielded a pattern in which most TCR beta V segments were productive about 90% or about 30% of the time.

The germline V gene has CDR1 LNHDA and CDR2 SQIVND (reference sequence). The CDR3 totals 15 residues. Losses at the gene ends were 2 bases for V and 6 bases for J; bases not matched to a gene: 7. As for this clone: Its antigen is unknown.

The PCR made use of 60 Vbeta and 13 Jbeta primers. The assay was immunoSEQ multiplex PCR, and TCRdb's table has in-frame clones only and misses some. The table counts about 150,000 clones; under 2.5% lies in the top ten. The rearrangement links TRBV19 to TRBJ2-5, with 9 bases matching TRBD1. The receptor's source is a man aged 30-40 years in good health and CMV-seronegative. The sequencing input was PBMCs. For the CDR3, the DNA is TGTGCCAGTAGTATAACCGGGACAGGGAGGAAGACCCAGTACTTC. Protein product: CASSITGTGRKTQYF.